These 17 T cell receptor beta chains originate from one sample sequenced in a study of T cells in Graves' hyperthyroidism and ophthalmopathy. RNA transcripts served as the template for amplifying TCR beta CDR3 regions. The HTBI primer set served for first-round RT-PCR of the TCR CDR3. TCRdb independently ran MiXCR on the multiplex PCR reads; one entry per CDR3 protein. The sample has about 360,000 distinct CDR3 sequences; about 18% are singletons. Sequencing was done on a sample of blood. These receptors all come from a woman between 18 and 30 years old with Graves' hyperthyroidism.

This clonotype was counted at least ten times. The CDR3 region has the DNA TGCGCCAGCAGCCGGAGGCAGGGACGAGAGACCCAGTACTTC. Translated: CASSRRQGRETQYF. The rearrangement links TRBV5-1 to TRBJ2-5, with D possibly called TRBD1 or TRBD2 (5 bases each). The CDR3 is 14 residues long. CDR1 is SGHRS, CDR2 YFSETQ, per germline. Trimming removed 4 bases at V and 4 bases at J, with 14 bases between.

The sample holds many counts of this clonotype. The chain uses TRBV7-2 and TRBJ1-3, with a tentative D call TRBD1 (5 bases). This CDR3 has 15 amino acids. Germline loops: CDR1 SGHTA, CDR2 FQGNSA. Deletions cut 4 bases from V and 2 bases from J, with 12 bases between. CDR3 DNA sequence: TGTGCCAGCAGCTCTGTCTTGGGACCTGGAAACACCATATATTTT. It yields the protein CASSSVLGPGNTIYF.

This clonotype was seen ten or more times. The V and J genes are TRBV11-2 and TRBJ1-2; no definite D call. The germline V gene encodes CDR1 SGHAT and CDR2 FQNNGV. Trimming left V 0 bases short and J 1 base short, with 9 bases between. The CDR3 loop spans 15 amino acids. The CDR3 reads CASSLDLAVNYGYTF. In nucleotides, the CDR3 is TGTGCCAGCAGCTTAGATCTGGCGGTTAACTATGGCTACACCTTC. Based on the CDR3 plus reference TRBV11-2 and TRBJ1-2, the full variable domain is EAGVAQSPRYKIIEKRQSVAFWCNPISGHATLYWYQQILGQGPKLLIQFQNNGVVDDSQLPKDRFSAERLKGVDSTLKIQPAKLEDSAVYLCASSLDLAVNYGYTFGSGTRLTVV.

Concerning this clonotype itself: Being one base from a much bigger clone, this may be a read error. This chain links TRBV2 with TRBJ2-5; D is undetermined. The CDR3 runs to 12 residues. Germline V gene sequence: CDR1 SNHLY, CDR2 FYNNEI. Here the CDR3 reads CASSETRESQYF. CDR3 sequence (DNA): TGTGCCAGCAGTGAAACCCGAGAGTCCCAGTACTTC.

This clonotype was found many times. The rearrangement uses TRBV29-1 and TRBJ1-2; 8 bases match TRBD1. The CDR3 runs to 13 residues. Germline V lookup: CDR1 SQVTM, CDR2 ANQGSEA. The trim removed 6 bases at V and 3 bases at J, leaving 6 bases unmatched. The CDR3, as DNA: TGCAGCGTCGCTGGACAGGGTGACTATGGCTACACCTTC. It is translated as CSVAGQGDYGYTF.

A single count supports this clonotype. The CDR3 nucleotides are TGTGCCAGCAGTTACTCTTCTTCCCGAATCACCTACGAGCAGTACTTC. Its protein is CASSYSSSRITYEQYF. V and J are TRBV28 and TRBJ2-7; D is unclear. CDR1 and CDR2 from the germline V gene are MDHEN and SYDVKM. V was cut by 4 bases and J by 2 bases, with 18 bases left in between. The CDR3 runs 16 residues.

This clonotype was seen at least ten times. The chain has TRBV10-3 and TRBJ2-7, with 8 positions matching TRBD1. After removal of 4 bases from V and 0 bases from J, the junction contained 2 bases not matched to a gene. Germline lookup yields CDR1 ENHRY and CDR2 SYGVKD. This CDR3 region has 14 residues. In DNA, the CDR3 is TGTGCCATCAGTGTAACAGGGGGCTCCTACGAGCAGTACTTC. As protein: CAISVTGGSYEQYF.

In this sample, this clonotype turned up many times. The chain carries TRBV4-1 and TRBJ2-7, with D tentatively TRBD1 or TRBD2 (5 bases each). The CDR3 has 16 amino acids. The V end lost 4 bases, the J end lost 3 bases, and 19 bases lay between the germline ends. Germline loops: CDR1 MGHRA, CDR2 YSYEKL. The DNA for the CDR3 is TGCGCCAGCAGCCTACCCGGAGAGGGACCGAACTACGAGCAGTACTTC. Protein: CASSLPGEGPNYEQYF.

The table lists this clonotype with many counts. The CDR3 region has the DNA TGTGCCAGCAGTTTGCCCCCAGGGGCAGGGGAGACCCAGTACTTC. It specifies CASSLPPGAGETQYF. This sequence joins TRBV12-3 or TRBV12-4 and TRBJ2-5; TRBD1 might be the D (6 bases). Trimming took 3 bases from V and 5 from J, leaving 16 bases between them. This CDR3 spans 15 amino acids.

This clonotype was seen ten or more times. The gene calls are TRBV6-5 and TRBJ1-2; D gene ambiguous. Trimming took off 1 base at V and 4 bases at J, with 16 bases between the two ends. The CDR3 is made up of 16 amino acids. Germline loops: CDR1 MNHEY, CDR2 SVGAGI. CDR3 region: CASSYFWSQWSYGYTF. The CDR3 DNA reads TGTGCCAGCAGTTACTTCTGGTCACAATGGAGCTATGGCTACACCTTC.

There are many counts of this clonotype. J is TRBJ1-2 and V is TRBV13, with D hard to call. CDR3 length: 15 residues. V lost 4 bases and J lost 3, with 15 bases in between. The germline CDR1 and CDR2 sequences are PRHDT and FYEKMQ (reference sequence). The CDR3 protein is CASSSGMLEDYGYTF. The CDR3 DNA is TGTGCCAGCAGCTCCGGGATGCTAGAGGACTATGGCTACACCTTC. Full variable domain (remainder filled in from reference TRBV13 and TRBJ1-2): AAGVIQSPRHLIKEKRETATLKCYPIPRHDTVYWYQQGPGQDPQFLISFYEKMQSDKGSIPDRFSAQQFSDYHSELNMSSLELGDSALYFCASSSGMLEDYGYTFGSGTRLTVV.

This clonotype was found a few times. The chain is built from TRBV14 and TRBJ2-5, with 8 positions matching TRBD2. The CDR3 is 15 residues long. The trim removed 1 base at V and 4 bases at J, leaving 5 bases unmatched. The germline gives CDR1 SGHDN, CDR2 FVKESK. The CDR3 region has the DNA TGTGCCAGCAGCCAAGCGGGGGGGCCGGCAGAGACCCAGTACTTC. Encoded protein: CASSQAGGPAETQYF.

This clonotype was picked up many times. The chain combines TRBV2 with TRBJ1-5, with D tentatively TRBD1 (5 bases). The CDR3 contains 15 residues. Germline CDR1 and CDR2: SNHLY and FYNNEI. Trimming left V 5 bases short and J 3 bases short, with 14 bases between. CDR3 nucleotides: TGTGCCAGCAGTAAACAGGCTGCCGACAATCAGCCCCAGCATTTT. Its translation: CASSKQAADNQPQHF. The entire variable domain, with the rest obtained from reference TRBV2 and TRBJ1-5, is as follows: EPEVTQTPSHQVTQMGQEVILRCVPISNHLYFYWYRQILGQKVEFLVSFYNNEISEKSEIFDDQFSVERPDGSNFTLKIRSTKLEDSAMYFCASSKQAADNQPQHFGDGTRLSIL.

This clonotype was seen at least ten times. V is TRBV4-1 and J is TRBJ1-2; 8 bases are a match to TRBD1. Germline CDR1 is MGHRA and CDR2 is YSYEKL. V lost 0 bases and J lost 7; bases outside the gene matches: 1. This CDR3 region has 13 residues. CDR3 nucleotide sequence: TGCGCCAGCAGCCAAGAAGGGACAGGTGGCTACACCTTC. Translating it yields CASSQEGTGGYTF.

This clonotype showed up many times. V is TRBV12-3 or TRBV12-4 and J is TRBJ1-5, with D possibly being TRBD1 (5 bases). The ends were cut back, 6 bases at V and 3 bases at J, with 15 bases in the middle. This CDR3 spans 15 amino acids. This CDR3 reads CASSPREGVNQPQHF. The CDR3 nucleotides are TGTGCCAGCAGCCCCAGGGAAGGAGTCAATCAGCCCCAGCATTTT.

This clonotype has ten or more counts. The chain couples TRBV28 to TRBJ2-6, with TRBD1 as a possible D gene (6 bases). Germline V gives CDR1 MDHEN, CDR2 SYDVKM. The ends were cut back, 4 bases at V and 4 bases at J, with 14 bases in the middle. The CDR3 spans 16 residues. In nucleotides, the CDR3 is TGTGCCAGCAGTTCCGTAAGGGGGACGGGGGCCAACGTCCTGACTTTC. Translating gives CASSSVRGTGANVLTF.

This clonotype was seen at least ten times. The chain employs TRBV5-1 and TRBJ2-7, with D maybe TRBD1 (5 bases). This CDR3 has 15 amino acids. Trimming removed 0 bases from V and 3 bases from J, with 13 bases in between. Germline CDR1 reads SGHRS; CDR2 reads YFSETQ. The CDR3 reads CASSLAAQVFYEQYF. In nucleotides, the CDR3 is TGCGCCAGCAGCTTGGCCGCACAGGTATTCTACGAGCAGTACTTC.